Sequencing of this T cell receptor (beta chain) was carried out in a study of molecular identifiers for immune sequencing clone quantification. Remarks on this clonotype: What it recognizes is unknown.

Study-wide findings and caveats: With a barcode shared among identical TCR molecules, highly expanded clone sizes could be underestimated. Spiked TCR RNA from one Jurkat cell reportedly showed up when mixed among one million naive cells.

This CDR3 region has 11 residues. V was shortened by 6 bases and J by 6 bases, with 11 bases between the two germline ends. Germline assignment: CDR1 SQVTM and CDR2 ANQGSEA. MiXCR, run by TCRdb on the PCR reads, gives a single entry per CDR3 protein. The sample has about 640,000 distinct CDR3 sequences; about 20% are singletons. The rearrangement links TRBV29-1 to TRBJ1-2; tentative D call: TRBD1 (6 bases). Sample: naive CD8+ T cells from blood, with Jurkat cell RNA spiked in. Subset indicated: FACS-sorted CD8+CD4-CCR7+CD45RA+ naive T cells. This TCR came from a human donor in good health. Some libraries in this study had Jurkat cell RNA spiked in. Written as DNA, the CDR3 is TGCAGCGTGATAGGGGGGGATGGCTACACCTTC. Protein: CSVIGGDGYTF.